Listed below are T cell receptor beta chains from one sample, sequenced in a study of cytomegalovirus exposure and HLA in healthy donors. TCRdb's table, derived via immunoSEQ multiplex PCR, lists solely in-frame clones and lacks some. The table has over 150,000 clones, 75% to 90% seen once; the top ten hold roughly 4.4%. The sample taken for sequencing was PBMCs. The receptors stem from a man aged 25 to 40 in good health and CMV-seronegative. Both conserved end residues are part of each CDR3. D genes are given only for firm matches. Clone size is not always given. Where it is, it says once, few, many or a class for expanded clones.

D gene	J gene	clone size	V gene	CDR3 protein	CDR3 DNA
-	TRBJ1-1	-	TRBV5-8	CASSLRKEAFF	TGTGCCAGCAGTCTCCGTAAAGAAGCTTTCTTT
-	TRBJ2-2	-	TRBV5-6	CASSSVSGTGELFF	TGTGCCAGCAGCTCGGTTTCTGGCACCGGGGAGCTGTTTTTT
TRBD1	TRBJ2-2	few	TRBV7-8	CASSLTRAGGRMSGELFF	TGTGCCAGCAGCTTAACGCGGGCAGGGGGTAGGATGTCCGGGGAGCTGTTTTTT
-	TRBJ1-5	-	TRBV19	CAVRGDGNQPQHF	TGTGCCGTAAGAGGCGATGGCAATCAGCCCCAGCATTTT
TRBD1	TRBJ1-2	-	TRBV7-9	CASSVTGASYYGYTF	TGTGCCAGCAGCGTAACAGGGGCGAGTTACTATGGCTACACCTTC
-	TRBJ1-3	-	TRBV29-1	CSVQGMFGNTIYF	TGCAGCGTGCAGGGGATGTTTGGAAACACCATATATTTT
-	TRBJ1-4	-	TRBV7-2	CASSLAGGNEKLFF	TGTGCCAGCAGCTTAGCGGGAGGGAATGAAAAACTGTTTTTT
TRBD1	TRBJ2-5	-	TRBV6-5	CASRPRDRLGETQYF	TGTGCCAGCAGGCCCAGGGACAGGCTCGGGGAGACCCAGTACTTC
TRBD1	TRBJ2-2	once	TRBV9	CASSGSRDRVNFLDTGELFF	TGTGCCAGCAGCGGTAGCCGGGACAGGGTTAATTTTTTGGACACCGGGGAGCTGTTTTTT
TRBD1	TRBJ2-6	-	TRBV23-1	CASSDGQGSSGANVLTF	TGCGCCAGCAGTGACGGACAGGGTTCCTCTGGGGCCAACGTCCTGACTTTC
-	TRBJ2-1	-	TRBV6-5	CASSELNEYNEQFF	TGTGCCAGCAGTGAACTCAACGAGTACAATGAGCAGTTCTTC
TRBD2	TRBJ2-1	-	TRBV27	CASSYGRATEQFF	TGTGCCAGCAGTTACGGGAGGGCCACTGAGCAGTTCTTC
TRBD1	TRBJ2-7	-	TRBV9	CASSVGQGNYEQYF	TGTGCCAGCAGCGTAGGACAGGGGAACTACGAGCAGTACTTC
TRBD1	TRBJ1-5	-	TRBV19	CASMGQDYSNQPQHF	TGTGCCAGTATGGGACAGGACTATAGCAATCAGCCCCAGCATTTT
TRBD2	TRBJ2-6	-	TRBV5-5	CASRSPLAGVRSGANVLTF	TGTGCCAGCAGATCTCCCCTAGCGGGAGTGAGATCTGGGGCCAACGTCCTGACTTTC
-	TRBJ1-5	-	TRBV30	CAWSRQVHQPQHF	TGTGCCTGGAGCCGACAGGTACATCAGCCCCAGCATTTT
TRBD2	TRBJ2-3	-	TRBV7-3	CASSLTGGGTDTQYF	TGTGCCAGCAGCTTAACGGGCGGGGGGACAGATACGCAGTATTTT
-	TRBJ2-1	-	TRBV2	CASRGTGNNEQFF	TGTGCCAGCAGGGGAACAGGAAACAATGAGCAGTTCTTC
-	TRBJ1-4	-	TRBV5-1	CASSWGETNEKLFF	TGCGCCAGCAGCTGGGGGGAGACTAATGAAAAACTGTTTTTT
-	TRBJ1-6	-	TRBV4-1	CASSLVKQVDSPLHF	TGCGCCAGCAGCCTCGTAAAACAGGTGGATTCACCCCTCCACTTT
TRBD2	TRBJ2-7	few	TRBV28	CASSSPVAGDLLYEQYF	TGTGCCAGCAGTTCTCCCGTAGCGGGAGACCTCTTATACGAGCAGTACTTC
-	TRBJ1-3	-	TRBV25-1	CASSPGAGNTIYF	TGTGCCAGCAGTCCCGGAGCAGGAAACACCATATATTTT
-	TRBJ1-1	-	TRBV30	CAWKGPNTEAFF	TGTGCCTGGAAGGGGCCGAACACTGAAGCTTTCTTT
-	TRBJ2-3	-	TRBV11-3	CASSLSQGTDTQYF	TGTGCCAGCAGCTTAAGTCAGGGGACAGATACGCAGTATTTT
TRBD1	TRBJ2-1	few	TRBV6-5	CASSYRQGAKNEQFF	TGTGCCAGCAGTTACCGACAGGGGGCAAAGAATGAGCAGTTCTTC
-	TRBJ1-1	-	TRBV6-6	CASSYSQGAFF	TGTGCCAGCAGTTACAGCCAGGGAGCTTTCTTT
TRBD1	TRBJ2-1	-	TRBV7-2	CASSYRQGYNEQFF	TGTGCCAGCAGCTACCGACAGGGGTACAATGAGCAGTTCTTC
-	TRBJ2-7	-	TRBV5-1	CASSRVGLESGEQYF	TGCGCCAGCAGCCGAGTCGGCCTAGAATCCGGCGAGCAGTACTTC
-	TRBJ2-3	once	TRBV5-1	CASSLEPSMSTDTQYF	TGCGCCAGCAGCTTGGAGCCTAGCATGAGCACAGATACGCAGTATTTT
-	TRBJ1-1	-	TRBV7-9	CASSPPPAGTEAFF	TGTGCCAGCAGCCCCCCACCCGCAGGCACTGAAGCTTTCTTT
TRBD1	TRBJ2-7	-	TRBV5-1	CASSLGPDRVYEQYF	TGCGCCAGCAGCTTGGGCCCCGACAGGGTCTACGAGCAGTACTTC
-	TRBJ2-5	-	TRBV7-9	CASSPPRARETQYF	TGTGCCAGCAGCCCTCCCCGAGCCCGGGAGACCCAGTACTTC
-	TRBJ2-7	once	TRBV28	CASSLGGASYEQYF	TGTGCCAGCAGTTTAGGAGGGGCGTCGTACGAGCAGTACTTC
TRBD1	TRBJ2-1	-	TRBV28	CASSYPSEGAGSYNEQFF	TGTGCCAGCAGTTACCCCTCCGAGGGGGCTGGGTCCTACAATGAGCAGTTCTTC
TRBD1	TRBJ2-1	-	TRBV15	CATADRGVNEQFF	TGTGCCACCGCGGACAGGGGCGTCAATGAGCAGTTCTTC
-	TRBJ1-5	few	TRBV23-1	CASLHPGTSCNQPQHF	TGCGCCAGCCTGCACCCCGGGACTTCATGTAATCAGCCCCAGCATTTT
TRBD1	TRBJ2-7	-	TRBV6-1	CASNRGQGLYEQYF	TGTGCCAGCAATAGGGGACAGGGGCTTTACGAGCAGTACTTC
TRBD2	TRBJ2-3	-	TRBV29-1	CSVEGPKAGGPTDTQYF	TGCAGCGTTGAAGGTCCCAAGGCGGGAGGGCCTACAGATACGCAGTATTTT
TRBD1	TRBJ1-6	few	TRBV2	CASRDTGAGNSPLHF	TGTGCCAGCAGGGACACAGGGGCGGGAAATTCACCCCTCCACTTT
-	TRBJ1-3	-	TRBV30	CAWSFGSGNTIYF	TGTGCCTGGAGTTTCGGGTCTGGAAACACCATATATTTT
-	TRBJ1-2	-	TRBV7-8	CASSSSLSSAYTF	TGTGCCAGCAGCTCGAGCTTGTCGAGTGCTTACACCTTC
-	TRBJ2-7	-	TRBV28	CASSLLTGTYEQYF	TGTGCCAGCAGTTTACTTACAGGGACCTACGAGCAGTACTTC